Given below is one T cell receptor beta chain in context. Trimming pared 3 bases from V and 10 bases from J, leaving 16 bases between. From germline, CDR1 is SGHRS and CDR2 YFSETQ. CDR3 size: 13 residues. This record belongs to a study of blood T cell repertoires in COVID-19. Sequencing was performed with immunoSEQ multiplex PCR; in TCRdb, only in-frame clones are kept and a portion is missing. This table has a few hundred thousand clones, more than 80% appearing once. The chain carries TRBV5-1 and TRBJ1-1; D not resolved. This sequence was found in a middle-aged man with acute or convalescent COVID-19. Sequenced: peripheral blood. The CDR3 bases are TGCGCCAGCAGCTGGGAGGAACCGCCGGCAGCTTTCTTT. Translating gives CASSWEEPPAAFF.